What follows are 26 T cell receptor beta chains derived from one specimen sequenced in a study of blood T cells in healthy people across ages (dated by TCRdb to about 2015). Library preparation employed 5' RACE. The sequencer was an Illumina HiSeq 2500. A second roughly 6 to 11 cycle PCR used a sample-barcoded 5' primer and a J-beta primer mix. TCRdb itself trimmed the public reads at Q25 with fastp, ran MiXCR and retained productive beta chains. When rows share a CDR3 protein, they turn into one entry using the most common DNA and genes. The sample yields about 640,000 distinct CDR3 sequences; approximately 30% were counted once. The top ten constitute 15% to 19% of the sample. Sequencing was carried out using blood. The receptors come from a woman aged 80 or over in good health.

The rearrangement uses TRBV5-1 and TRBJ1-1, with TRBD1 identical over 7 bases. Unmatched junction bases numbered 4, after V lost 1 base and J lost 4 bases. This CDR3 is built from 14 residues. Germline values: CDR1 SGHRS, CDR2 YFSETQ. This chain's CDR3 is CASSLRRGTTEAFF. CDR3 coding DNA: TGCGCCAGCAGCTTGCGCAGGGGGACCACTGAAGCTTTCTTT. The whole variable domain, remainder taken from reference TRBV5-1 and TRBJ1-1, is KAGVTQTPRYLIKTRGQQVTLSCSPISGHRSVSWYQQTPGQGLQFLFEYFSETQRNKGNFPGRFSGRQFSNSRSEMNVSTLELGDSALYLCASSLRRGTTEAFFGQGTRLTVV.

This clonotype was recorded at least ten times. This rearrangement joins TRBV20-1 to TRBJ2-5, with 8 bases lining up with TRBD1. This CDR3 contains 14 residues. Trimming cost V 4 bases and J 1 base; bases outside gene matches: 5. Germline CDR1 DFQATT, CDR2 SNEGSKA (reference sequence). CDR3 loop: CSAKSGTGQETQYF. CDR3 bases: TGCAGTGCTAAATCCGGGACAGGCCAAGAGACCCAGTACTTC.

In its sample, this clonotype was seen many times. The chain joins TRBV7-9 to TRBJ2-5, with TRBD2 matching 8 bases. This CDR3 is 15 amino acids long. V trimming: 5 bases; J trimming: 11 bases; junction bases outside the gene matches: 16. CDR1 is SEHNR, CDR2 FQNEAQ, per germline (reference sequence). The CDR3 spells CASSERDGGAGEQYF. The CDR3 DNA reads as TGTGCCAGCAGCGAAAGGGACGGGGGGGCCGGAGAGCAGTACTTC. Using reference TRBV7-9 and TRBJ2-5 for the parts outside the CDR3, the full variable domain is DTGVSQNPRHKITKRGQNVTFRCDPISEHNRLYWYRQTLGQGPEFLTYFQNEAQLEKSRLLSDRFSAERPKGSFSTLEIQRTEQGDSAMYLCASSERDGGAGEQYFGPGTRLLVL.

CDR3 DNA: TGTGCCAGCGGAGCGAGGGGGCGCGGTGAGCAGTTCTTC. It encodes CASGARGRGEQFF. The genes are TRBV6-1 and TRBJ2-1; 7 nucleotides match TRBD1. The germline gives CDR1 MNHNS, CDR2 SASEGT. Trimming cost V 8 bases and J 9 bases; bases outside gene matches: 10. This CDR3 comprises 13 residues.

In its sample, this clonotype was seen a few times. This chain joins TRBV5-1 and TRBJ1-4; the match to TRBD1 covers 7 bases. J was trimmed by 6 bases and V by 5 bases; bases with no gene match: 4. Germline-derived CDR1 and CDR2 are SGHRS and YFSETQ. The CDR3 spans 13 residues. The CDR3 loop is CASSQGGHEKLFF. CDR3 sequence (DNA): TGCGCCAGCAGTCAGGGGGGGCATGAAAAACTGTTTTTT.

This clonotype has only one observation. Since a much larger clone is just one base distant, this may be a read error. V gene TRBV29-1 combines with J gene TRBJ2-3, with a possible D match to TRBD2 (6 bases). The V end was cut by 6 bases, the J end by 3 bases, with 19 bases between. Germline V gives CDR1 SQVTM, CDR2 ANQGSEA. The CDR3 covers 15 residues. The CDR3 DNA reads as TGCAGCGTGGGGGGAAATAGCAGCAGTACAGATACGCAGTATTTT. It translates to CSVGGNSSSTDTQYF.

This chain uses TRBV5-1 with TRBJ2-1; TRBD2 might be the D (5 bases). Deletions cut 0 bases from V and 0 bases from J, with 7 bases between. This CDR3 is built from 15 residues. CDR1 is SGHRS and CDR2 is YFSETQ in the germline V gene. CDR3 in amino acids: CASSLERGSYNEQFF. Here the CDR3 DNA reads TGCGCCAGCAGCTTGGAACGGGGCTCCTACAATGAGCAGTTCTTC.

Ten or more counts support this clonotype. The chain couples TRBV6-1 to TRBJ2-5; D not certain. Trimming cost V 1 base and J 1 base, with 10 bases left between them. CDR1 MNHNS and CDR2 SASEGT come from the germline V gene. CDR3 size: 15 residues. The CDR3: CASSEGWGIQETQYF. CDR3 DNA sequence: TGTGCCAGCAGTGAAGGGTGGGGAATCCAAGAGACCCAGTACTTC.

The chain carries TRBV12-3 or TRBV12-4 and TRBJ2-5; D is ambiguous. CDR3 length: 13 residues. The V and J ends lost 3 bases and 11 bases respectively, with 16 bases between them. CDR3 nucleotides: TGTGCCAGCAGTTTGCGGCAGTCCAATGAGCAGTACTTC. Its protein is CASSLRQSNEQYF.

This clonotype was observed a few times. This may arise from a read error, as a much more abundant clone is one base away. The V call is TRBV7-2, the J call TRBJ2-7; 7 bases are shared with TRBD2. The germline CDR1 and CDR2 sequences are SGHTA and FQGNSA. V lost 5 bases, J lost 7 bases, and 14 bases stayed unmatched. The length of the CDR3 is 15 residues. CDR3 amino acids: CASSPPGLPYNEQYF. The CDR3 coding sequence is TGTGCCAGCAGCCCCCCGGGACTACCATACAATGAGCAGTACTTC.

This clonotype has a count of ten or more. The rearrangement joins TRBV6-5 to TRBJ2-7; the match to TRBD1 covers 11 bases. The CDR3 is 14 amino acids. Germline CDR1 is MNHEY and CDR2 is SVGAGI. Trimming took 2 bases from V and 4 from J; bases not matched to a gene: 1. The CDR3 DNA follows: TGTGCCAGCAGTTACGGGACAGGGGGTTACGAGCAGTACTTC. Protein product: CASSYGTGGYEQYF.

Many counts were recorded for this clonotype. V gene TRBV7-3 combines with J gene TRBJ1-6; D gene unclear. The CDR3 totals 16 residues. Germline assignment: CDR1 SGHTA and CDR2 FQGTGA. Trimming pared 5 bases from V and 9 bases from J, leaving 20 bases between. The CDR3 is CASSPIRRLGGSPLHF. The CDR3 DNA reads as TGTGCCAGCAGCCCTATTAGGCGCCTAGGTGGTTCACCCCTCCACTTT. The full variable domain, its missing parts supplied by reference TRBV7-3 and TRBJ1-6, is GAGVSQTPSNKVTEKGKYVELRCDPISGHTALYWYRQSLGQGPEFLIYFQGTGAADDSGLPNDRFFAVRPEGSVSTLKIQRTERGDSAVYLCASSPIRRLGGSPLHFGNGTRLTVT.

Comment on this clonotype: Since the CDR3 does not end with the conserved phenylalanine or tryptophan, this likely comes from a read error. The V call is TRBV10-3, the J call TRBJ2-3, with TRBD2 matching 12 bases. The CDR3 extends over 17 amino acids. Germline CDR1 reads ENHRY; CDR2 reads SYGVKD. Trimming cost V 6 bases and J 4 bases; bases outside gene matches: 11. CDR3 in amino acids: CAISASGGAVAADTQYL. The CDR3 DNA reads TGTGCCATCAGCGCTAGCGGGGGGGCCGTAGCGGCAGATACGCAGTATTTG.

This clonotype appeared many times. This chain links TRBV5-1 with TRBJ1-1; 8 nucleotides agree with TRBD1. J was trimmed by 0 bases and V by 9 bases; bases with no gene match: 7. In germline, CDR1 is SGHRS, CDR2 YFSETQ. This CDR3 spans 14 amino acids. As DNA, the CDR3 is TGCGCCACCAAGACAGGGGTGGTGAACACTGAAGCTTTCTTT. This codes for CATKTGVVNTEAFF.

The rearrangement uses TRBV6-2 or TRBV6-3 and TRBJ2-2, with 7 bases matching TRBD1. CDR1 is MNHEY, CDR2 SVGEGT, per germline. There are 14 residues in the CDR3. V gave up 6 bases and J gave up 14 bases; unmatched junction bases: 15. CDR3 residues: CASSESGQVGGLFF. The CDR3 nucleotides are TGTGCCAGCAGCGAATCTGGACAGGTTGGGGGACTGTTTTTT.

About this clonotype: The junction shows a germline mismatch at one end, possibly a read error. CDR3 DNA sequence: TGTACCTGGAGTCCAGGGGGCTCCTACGAGCAGTACTTC. It translates to CTWSPGGSYEQYF. The chain links TRBV30 to TRBJ2-7; 7 bases fit TRBD1. Germline V gene lookup returns CDR1 GTSNPN and CDR2 SVGIG (reference sequence). This CDR3 has 13 residues.

The J gene is TRBJ2-7, the V gene TRBV5-5, with no clear D. The CDR3 totals 12 residues. Trimming stripped 5 bases from V and 3 bases from J, with 9 bases between. In germline, CDR1 is SGHKS, CDR2 YYEKEE (reference sequence). The CDR3 DNA is TGTGCCAGCAGTTCATGGAACTACGAGCAGTACTTC. Its protein is CASSSWNYEQYF.

This clonotype was observed a few times. The chain has TRBV20-1 and TRBJ2-3; 7 bases are shared with TRBD2. V lost 1 base, J lost 4 bases, and 8 bases stayed unmatched. The CDR3 totals 15 residues. CDR1 DFQATT and CDR2 SNEGSKA come from the germline V gene (reference sequence). DNA of the CDR3: TGCAGTGCTAGAGGTCCGGGGGGTAGGGCAGATACGCAGTATTTT. Its translation is CSARGPGGRADTQYF.

Details on this clonotype: With a much larger clone just one base away, this may be a read error. The V call is TRBV6-2 or TRBV6-3, the J call TRBJ2-7, with 10 bases that match TRBD1. The CDR3 covers 16 residues. In germline, CDR1 is MNHEY, CDR2 SVGEGT. CDR3 in DNA: TGTACCAGCAGTTACACCCGGGACAGGGGTACCTACGAGCAGTACTTC. Protein product: CTSSYTRDRGTYEQYF.

This clonotype was picked up many times. The chain's CDR3 is CASSWGQTNTEAFF. As DNA, the CDR3 is TGTGCCAGCAGCTGGGGGCAGACGAACACTGAAGCTTTCTTT. This chain connects TRBV11-2 to TRBJ1-1; D possibly corresponds to TRBD1 (6 bases). The CDR3 is 14 residues long. V lost 4 bases and J 1 base, leaving 10 bases between the germline ends. Per germline, CDR1 SGHAT and CDR2 FQNNGV.

In its sample, this clonotype was seen a few times. The chain carries TRBV7-3 and TRBJ1-1; no firm D call. V was shortened by 1 base and J by 1 base, with 4 bases between the two germline ends. Germline CDR1 reads SGHTA; CDR2 reads FQGTGA. This CDR3 has 13 amino acids. DNA for the CDR3: TGTGCCAGCAGCTTAATGGCGAACACTGAAGCTTTCTTT. Encoded protein: CASSLMANTEAFF.

V and J are TRBV28 and TRBJ2-5; 8 bases fit TRBD1. The germline gives CDR1 MDHEN, CDR2 SYDVKM. The CDR3 runs to 14 residues. V gave up 6 bases and J gave up 13 bases; unmatched junction bases: 16. This CDR3 is CASSLDRVLNERYF. In DNA, the CDR3 is TGTGCCAGCAGCCTGGACAGGGTACTCAATGAGCGGTACTTC.

Concerning this clonotype: At one boundary the junction diverges from the germline segment, which might be a read error. The gene calls are TRBV6-1 and TRBJ2-3, with TRBD2 as a possible D gene (5 bases). The CDR3 consists of 15 residues. Germline CDR1 MNHNS, CDR2 SASEGT. The CDR3: CASSEGGSGRVTQYF. Here the CDR3 DNA reads TGTGCCAGTAGTGAGGGTGGTTCGGGTCGGGTTACGCAGTATTTT.

There are many counts of this clonotype. The chain is built from TRBV12-3 or TRBV12-4 and TRBJ1-2; no definite D call. V was trimmed by 5 bases and J by 7 bases, leaving 11 bases between them. The CDR3 totals 12 residues. The CDR3 here is CASSPGSIGYTF. CDR3 DNA sequence: TGTGCCAGCAGTCCGGGGAGTATTGGCTACACCTTC.

CDR3 loop: CSVDLLAQNTEAFF. As DNA, the CDR3 is TGCAGCGTTGACTTATTAGCACAGAACACTGAAGCTTTCTTT. The V and J genes are TRBV29-1 and TRBJ1-1; D unresolved. The CDR3 consists of 14 residues. The V and J ends lost 3 bases and 1 base respectively, with 12 bases between them. Germline V gene lookup returns CDR1 SQVTM and CDR2 ANQGSEA.

As regards this clonotype: A clone one base away is much larger, so this may be a read error. The chain links TRBV9 to TRBJ1-2; 8 bases agree with TRBD1. The CDR3 length is 16 residues. The germline V gene has CDR1 SGDLS and CDR2 YYNGEE. V shed 3 bases, J shed 6 bases, and the junction held 13 bases outside the gene matches. This chain's CDR3 is CASSEIKQGAVDGYTF. The DNA of the CDR3 is TGTGCCAGCAGCGAAATAAAGCAGGGGGCCGTGGATGGCTACACCTTC.